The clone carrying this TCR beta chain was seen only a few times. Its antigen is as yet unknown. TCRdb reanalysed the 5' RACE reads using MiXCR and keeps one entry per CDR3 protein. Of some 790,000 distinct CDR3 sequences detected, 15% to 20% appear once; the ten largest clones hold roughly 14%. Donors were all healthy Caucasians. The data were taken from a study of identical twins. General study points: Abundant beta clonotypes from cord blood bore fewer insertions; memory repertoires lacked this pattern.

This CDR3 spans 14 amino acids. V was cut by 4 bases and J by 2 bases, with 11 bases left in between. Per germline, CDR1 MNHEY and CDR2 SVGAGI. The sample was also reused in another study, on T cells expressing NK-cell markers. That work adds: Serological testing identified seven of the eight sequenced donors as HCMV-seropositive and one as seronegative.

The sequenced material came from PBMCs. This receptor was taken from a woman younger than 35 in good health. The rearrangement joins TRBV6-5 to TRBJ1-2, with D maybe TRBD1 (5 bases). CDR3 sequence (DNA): TGTGCCAGCAGTTCCAACCGACAGAACTATGGCTACACCTTC. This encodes CASSSNRQNYGYTF.